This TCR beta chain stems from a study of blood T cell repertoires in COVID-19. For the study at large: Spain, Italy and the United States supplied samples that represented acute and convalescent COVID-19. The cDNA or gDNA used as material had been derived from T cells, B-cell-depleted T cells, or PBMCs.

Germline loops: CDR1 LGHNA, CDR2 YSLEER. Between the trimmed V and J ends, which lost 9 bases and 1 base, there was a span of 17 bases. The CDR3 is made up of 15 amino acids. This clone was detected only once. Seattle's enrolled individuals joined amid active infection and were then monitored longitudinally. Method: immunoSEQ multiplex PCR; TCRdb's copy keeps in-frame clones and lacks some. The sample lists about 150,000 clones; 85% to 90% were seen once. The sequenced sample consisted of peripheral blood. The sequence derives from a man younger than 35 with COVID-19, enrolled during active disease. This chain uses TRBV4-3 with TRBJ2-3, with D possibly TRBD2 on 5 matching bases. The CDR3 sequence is CASSKEGAGTDTQYF. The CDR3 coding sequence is TGCGCCAGTTCCAAAGAGGGAGCAGGCACAGATACGCAGTATTTT.